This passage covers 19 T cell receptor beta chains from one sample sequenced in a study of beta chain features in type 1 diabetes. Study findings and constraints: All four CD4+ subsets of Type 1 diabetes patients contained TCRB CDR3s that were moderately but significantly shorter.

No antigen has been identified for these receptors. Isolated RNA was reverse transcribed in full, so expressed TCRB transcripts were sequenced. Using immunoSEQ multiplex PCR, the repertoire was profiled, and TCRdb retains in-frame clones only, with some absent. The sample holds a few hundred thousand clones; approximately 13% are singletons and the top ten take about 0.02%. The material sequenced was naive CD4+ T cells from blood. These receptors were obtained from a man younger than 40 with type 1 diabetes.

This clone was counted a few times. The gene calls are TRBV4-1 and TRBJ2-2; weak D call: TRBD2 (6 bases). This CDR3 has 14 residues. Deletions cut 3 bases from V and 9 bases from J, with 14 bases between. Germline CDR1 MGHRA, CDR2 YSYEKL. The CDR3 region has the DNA TGCGCCAGCAGCCAGCCCGGAGGGCCCCGGGAGCTGTTTTTT. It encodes CASSQPGGPRELFF.

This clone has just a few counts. Written as DNA, the CDR3 is TGCGCCAGCAGCACCCCTCGACTAGATACCTACGAGCAGTACTTC. The encoded protein is CASSTPRLDTYEQYF. The chain carries TRBV5-1 and TRBJ2-7; tentative D call: TRBD2 (6 bases). Germline values: CDR1 SGHRS, CDR2 YFSETQ. This CDR3 is 15 amino acids long. Between the trimmed V and J ends, which lost 4 bases and 2 bases, there was a span of 16 bases. Full variable domain (outside the CDR3, taken from reference TRBV5-1 and TRBJ2-7): KAGVTQTPRYLIKTRGQQVTLSCSPISGHRSVSWYQQTPGQGLQFLFEYFSETQRNKGNFPGRFSGRQFSNSRSEMNVSTLELGDSALYLCASSTPRLDTYEQYFGPGTRLTVT.

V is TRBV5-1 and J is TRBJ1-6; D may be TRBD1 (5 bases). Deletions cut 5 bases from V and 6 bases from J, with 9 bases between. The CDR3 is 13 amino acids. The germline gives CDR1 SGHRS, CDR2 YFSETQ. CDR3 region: CASRDNGNSPLHF. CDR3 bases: TGCGCCAGCAGGGACAACGGTAATTCACCCCTCCACTTT.

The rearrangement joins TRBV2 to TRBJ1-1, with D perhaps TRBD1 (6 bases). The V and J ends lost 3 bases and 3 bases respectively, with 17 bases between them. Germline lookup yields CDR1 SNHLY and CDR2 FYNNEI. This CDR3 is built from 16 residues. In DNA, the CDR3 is TGTGCCAGCAGTGAGACGGGGGGGCAAGGTTACACTGAAGCTTTCTTT. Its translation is CASSETGGQGYTEAFF.

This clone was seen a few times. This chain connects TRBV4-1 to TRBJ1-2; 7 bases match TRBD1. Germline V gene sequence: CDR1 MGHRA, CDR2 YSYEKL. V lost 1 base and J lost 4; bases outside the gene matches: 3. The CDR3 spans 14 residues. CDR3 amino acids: CASSQGQGPYGYTF. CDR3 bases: TGCGCCAGCAGCCAAGGACAGGGCCCCTATGGCTACACCTTC.

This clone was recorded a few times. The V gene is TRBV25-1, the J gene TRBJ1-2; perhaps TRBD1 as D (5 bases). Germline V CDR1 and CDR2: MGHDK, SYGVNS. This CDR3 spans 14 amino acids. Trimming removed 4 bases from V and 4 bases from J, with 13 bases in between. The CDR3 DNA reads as TGTGCCAGCAGTGTGGACATCGTCAGCTATGGCTACACCTTC. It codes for CASSVDIVSYGYTF.

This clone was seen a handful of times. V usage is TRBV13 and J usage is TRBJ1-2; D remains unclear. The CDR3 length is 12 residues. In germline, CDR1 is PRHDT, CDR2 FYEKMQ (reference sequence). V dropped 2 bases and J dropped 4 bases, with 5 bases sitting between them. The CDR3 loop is CASSLTGYGYTF. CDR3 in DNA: TGTGCCAGCAGCTTAACGGGCTATGGCTACACCTTC. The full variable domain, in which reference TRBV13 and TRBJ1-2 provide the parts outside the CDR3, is AAGVIQSPRHLIKEKRETATLKCYPIPRHDTVYWYQQGPGQDPQFLISFYEKMQSDKGSIPDRFSAQQFSDYHSELNMSSLELGDSALYFCASSLTGYGYTFGSGTRLTVV.

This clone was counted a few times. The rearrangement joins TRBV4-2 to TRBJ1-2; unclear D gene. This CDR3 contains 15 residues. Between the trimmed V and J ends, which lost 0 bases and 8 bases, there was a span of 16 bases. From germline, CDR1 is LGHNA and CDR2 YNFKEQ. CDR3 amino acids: CASSQDTERAGGYTF. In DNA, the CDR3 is TGTGCCAGCAGCCAAGACACAGAGCGGGCGGGAGGCTACACCTTC.

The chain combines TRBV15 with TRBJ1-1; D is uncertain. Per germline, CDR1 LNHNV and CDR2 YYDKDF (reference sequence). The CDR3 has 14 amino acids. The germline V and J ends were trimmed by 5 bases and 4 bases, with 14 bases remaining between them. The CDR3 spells CATSVGPGGTEAFF. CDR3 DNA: TGTGCCACCAGCGTGGGCCCGGGAGGCACTGAAGCTTTCTTT.

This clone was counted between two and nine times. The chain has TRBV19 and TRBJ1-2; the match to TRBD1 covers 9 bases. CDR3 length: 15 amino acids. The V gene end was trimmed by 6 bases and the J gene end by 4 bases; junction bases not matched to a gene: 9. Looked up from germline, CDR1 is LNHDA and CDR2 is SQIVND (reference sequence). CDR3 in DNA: TGTGCCAGTAGCCCCGGGACAGGGCATCTCTATGGCTACACCTTC. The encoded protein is CASSPGTGHLYGYTF. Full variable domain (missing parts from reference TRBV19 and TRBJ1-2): DGGITQSPKYLFRKEGQNVTLSCEQNLNHDAMYWYRQDPGQGLRLIYYSQIVNDFQKGDIAEGYSVSREKKESFPLTVTSAQKNPTAFYLCASSPGTGHLYGYTFGSGTRLTVV.

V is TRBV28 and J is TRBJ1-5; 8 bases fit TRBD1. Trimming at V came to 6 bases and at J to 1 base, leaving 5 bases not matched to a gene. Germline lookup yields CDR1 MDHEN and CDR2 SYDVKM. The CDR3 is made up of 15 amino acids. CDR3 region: CASSPGGGSNQPQHF. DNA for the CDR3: TGTGCCAGCAGCCCAGGGGGCGGGAGCAATCAGCCCCAGCATTTT. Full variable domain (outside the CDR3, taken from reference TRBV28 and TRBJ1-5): DVKVTQSSRYLVKRTGEKVFLECVQDMDHENMFWYRQDPGLGLRLIYFSYDVKMKEKGDIPEGYSVSREKKERFSLILESASTNQTSMYLCASSPGGGSNQPQHFGDGTRLSIL.

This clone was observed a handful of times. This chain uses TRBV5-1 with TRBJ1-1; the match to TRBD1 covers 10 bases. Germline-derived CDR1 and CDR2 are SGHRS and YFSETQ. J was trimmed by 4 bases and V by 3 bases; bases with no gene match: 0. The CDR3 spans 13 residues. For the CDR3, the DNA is TGCGCCAGCAGCTGGACAGGGGGCACTGAAGCTTTCTTT. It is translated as CASSWTGGTEAFF.

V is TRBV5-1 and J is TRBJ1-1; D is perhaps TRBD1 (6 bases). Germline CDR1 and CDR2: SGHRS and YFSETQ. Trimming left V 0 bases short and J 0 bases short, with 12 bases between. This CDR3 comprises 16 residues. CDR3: CASSLEPQGLNTEAFF. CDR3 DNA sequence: TGCGCCAGCAGCTTGGAGCCTCAGGGGTTGAACACTGAAGCTTTCTTT.

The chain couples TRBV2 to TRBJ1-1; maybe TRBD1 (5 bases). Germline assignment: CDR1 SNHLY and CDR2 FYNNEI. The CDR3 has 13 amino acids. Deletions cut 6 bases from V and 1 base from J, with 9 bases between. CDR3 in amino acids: CASRDTANTEAFF. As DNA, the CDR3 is TGTGCCAGCAGGGACACAGCGAACACTGAAGCTTTCTTT. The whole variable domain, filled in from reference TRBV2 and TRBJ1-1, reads EPEVTQTPSHQVTQMGQEVILRCVPISNHLYFYWYRQILGQKVEFLVSFYNNEISEKSEIFDDQFSVERPDGSNFTLKIRSTKLEDSAMYFCASRDTANTEAFFGQGTRLTVV.

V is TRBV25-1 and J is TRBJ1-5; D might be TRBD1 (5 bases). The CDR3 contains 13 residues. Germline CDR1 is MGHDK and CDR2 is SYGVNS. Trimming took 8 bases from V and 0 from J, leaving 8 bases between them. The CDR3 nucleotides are TGTGCCAGCGCCAGGGATAGCAATCAGCCCCAGCATTTT. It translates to CASARDSNQPQHF.

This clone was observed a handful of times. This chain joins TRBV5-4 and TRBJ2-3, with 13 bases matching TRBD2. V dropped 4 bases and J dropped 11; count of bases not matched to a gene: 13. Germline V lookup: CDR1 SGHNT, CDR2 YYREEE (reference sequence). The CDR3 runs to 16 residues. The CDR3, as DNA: TGTGCCAGCAGCGCCGGACTAGCGGGAGCCTACGGGGAGCAGTATTTT. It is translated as CASSAGLAGAYGEQYF.

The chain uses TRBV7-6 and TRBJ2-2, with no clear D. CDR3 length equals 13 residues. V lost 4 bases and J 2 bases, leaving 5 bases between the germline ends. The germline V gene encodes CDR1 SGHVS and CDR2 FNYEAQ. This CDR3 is CASSSVNTGELFF. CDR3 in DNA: TGTGCCAGCAGCTCAGTCAACACCGGGGAGCTGTTTTTT.

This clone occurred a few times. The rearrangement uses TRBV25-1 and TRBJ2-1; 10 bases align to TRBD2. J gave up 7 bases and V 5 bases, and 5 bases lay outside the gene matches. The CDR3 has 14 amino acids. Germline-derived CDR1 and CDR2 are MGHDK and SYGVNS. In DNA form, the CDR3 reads TGTGCCAGCAGTTTAGCGGGGGGAGGGAATGAGCAGTTCTTC. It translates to CASSLAGGGNEQFF. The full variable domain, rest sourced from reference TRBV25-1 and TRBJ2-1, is EADIYQTPRYLVIGTGKKITLECSQTMGHDKMYWYQQDPGMELHLIHYSYGVNSTEKGDLSSESTVSRIRTEHFPLTLESARPSHTSQYLCASSLAGGGNEQFFGPGTRLTVL.

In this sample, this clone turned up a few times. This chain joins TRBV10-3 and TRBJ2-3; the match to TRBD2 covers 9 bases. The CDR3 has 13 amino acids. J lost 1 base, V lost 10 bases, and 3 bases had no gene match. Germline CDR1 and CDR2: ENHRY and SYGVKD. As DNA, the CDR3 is TGTGCCACCTGGACTAGCGGCACAGATACGCAGTATTTT. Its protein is CATWTSGTDTQYF.